This paragraph covers one T cell receptor (beta chain) sequence. This specimen belongs to a study of blood T cell repertoires in COVID-19. Background on the study: Material from acute and convalescent COVID-19 was sourced from the United States, Italy and Spain.

Some clones are missing from TCRdb's copy, which holds only in-frame ones; the method was immunoSEQ multiplex PCR. The top ten hold roughly 9% of the sample, which has about 300,000 clones, around 90% seen once. The CDR3 spans 13 residues. Between the trimmed V and J ends, which lost 1 base and 4 bases, there was a span of 7 bases. Germline V lookup: CDR1 SGHVS, CDR2 FQNEAQ. Sample: peripheral blood. This sequence originates from a man between 18 and 35 years old with active or convalescent COVID-19. The J gene is TRBJ1-1, the V gene TRBV7-8; D is ambiguous. CDR3 DNA sequence: TGTGCCAGCAGCTTAGTAGCCGGCACTGAAGCTTTCTTT. Amino acid sequence: CASSLVAGTEAFF.